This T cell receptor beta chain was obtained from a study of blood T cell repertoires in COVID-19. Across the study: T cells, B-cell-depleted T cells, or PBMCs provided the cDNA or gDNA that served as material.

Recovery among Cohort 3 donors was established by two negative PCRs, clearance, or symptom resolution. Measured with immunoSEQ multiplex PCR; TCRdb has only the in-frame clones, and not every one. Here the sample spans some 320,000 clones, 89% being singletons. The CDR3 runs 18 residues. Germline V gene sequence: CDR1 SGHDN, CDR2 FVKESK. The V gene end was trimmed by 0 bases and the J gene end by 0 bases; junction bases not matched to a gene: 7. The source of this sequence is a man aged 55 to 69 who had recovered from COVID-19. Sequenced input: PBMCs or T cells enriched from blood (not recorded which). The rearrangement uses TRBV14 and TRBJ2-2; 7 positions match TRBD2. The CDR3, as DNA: TGTGCCAGCAGCCAAGAAGCGGGAACCGCGCCGAACACCGGGGAGCTGTTTTTT. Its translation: CASSQEAGTAPNTGELFF.